This TCR beta chain was identified during a study of technical replicates of blood from four donors. The trim removed 3 bases at V and 6 bases at J, leaving 9 bases unmatched. From germline, CDR1 is MGHRA and CDR2 YSYEKL. The CDR3 totals 15 residues. Sequencing used immunoSEQ multiplex PCR; TCRdb keeps in-frame clones, though not all of them. The sample consists of about 73,000 clones, more than 90% of them appearing once. This clone was detected only a few times. The clonotype originates from a human donor in good health. Some clones in this sample may be carry-over from other donors' samples. The genes are TRBV4-1 and TRBJ2-3; 7 bases align to TRBD2. The sequencing sample was made of PBMCs. CDR3 sequence reads: CASSHLAEVGDTQYF. The CDR3 coding sequence is TGCGCCAGCAGCCATCTAGCGGAGGTCGGGGATACGCAGTATTTT.